This T cell receptor beta chain originates from a study of blood T cell repertoires in COVID-19. Participant-reported clinical history was the basis for cohort assignment. Trimming shortened V by 4 bases and J by 8 bases, and 15 bases separated the two germline ends. This CDR3 region has 13 residues. Germline V gives CDR1 SGHRS, CDR2 YFSETQ. The authors' processing: For nucleated cells, counts were estimated from reference gene primer amplification. Only in-frame clones appear in the TCRdb table, and some are missing; sequencing was by immunoSEQ multiplex PCR. V and J calls plus clone size are reproduced from that table; the DNA served to infer D and trimming. The sample consists of under 200,000 clones, about 91% of them appearing once.

Material: PBMCs or T cells enriched from blood (not recorded which). This chain joins TRBV5-1 and TRBJ1-1; D is possibly TRBD1 (6 bases). This receptor was identified in a woman in her late teens or twenties who had recovered from COVID-19. CDR3 residues: CASSPGTFLEAFF. The CDR3, as DNA: TGCGCCAGCAGCCCCGGGACATTCTTGGAAGCTTTCTTT.